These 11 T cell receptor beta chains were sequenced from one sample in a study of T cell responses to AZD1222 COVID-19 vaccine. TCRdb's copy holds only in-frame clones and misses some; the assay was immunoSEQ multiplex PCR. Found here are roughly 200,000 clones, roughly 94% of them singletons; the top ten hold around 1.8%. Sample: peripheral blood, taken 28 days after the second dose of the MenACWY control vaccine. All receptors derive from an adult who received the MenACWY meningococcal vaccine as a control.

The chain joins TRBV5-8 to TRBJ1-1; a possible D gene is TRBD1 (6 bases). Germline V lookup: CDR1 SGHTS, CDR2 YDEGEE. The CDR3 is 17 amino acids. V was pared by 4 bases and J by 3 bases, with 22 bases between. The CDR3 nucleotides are TGTGCCAGCAGCACTGGAAGGGGGGGAGTTTTGCACACTGAAGCTTTCTTT. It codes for CASSTGRGGVLHTEAFF.

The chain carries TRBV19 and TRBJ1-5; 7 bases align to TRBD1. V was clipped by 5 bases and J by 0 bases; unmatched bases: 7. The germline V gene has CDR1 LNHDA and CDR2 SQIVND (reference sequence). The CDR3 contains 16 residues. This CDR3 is CASSQRTGTSNQPQHF. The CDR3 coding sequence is TGTGCCAGTAGTCAAAGGACAGGAACTAGCAATCAGCCCCAGCATTTT.

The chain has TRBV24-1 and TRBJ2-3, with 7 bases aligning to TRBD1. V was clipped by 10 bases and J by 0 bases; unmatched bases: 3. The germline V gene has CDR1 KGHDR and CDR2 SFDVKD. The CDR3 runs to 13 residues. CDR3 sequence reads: CATSTGSTDTQYF. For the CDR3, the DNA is TGTGCCACTTCGACAGGGAGCACAGATACGCAGTATTTT.

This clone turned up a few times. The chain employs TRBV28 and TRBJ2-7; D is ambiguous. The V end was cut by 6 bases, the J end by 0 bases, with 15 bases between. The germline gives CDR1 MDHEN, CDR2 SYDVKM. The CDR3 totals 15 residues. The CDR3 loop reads CASSQPGESSYEQYF. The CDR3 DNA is TGTGCCAGCAGCCAACCAGGTGAGAGCTCCTACGAGCAGTACTTC.

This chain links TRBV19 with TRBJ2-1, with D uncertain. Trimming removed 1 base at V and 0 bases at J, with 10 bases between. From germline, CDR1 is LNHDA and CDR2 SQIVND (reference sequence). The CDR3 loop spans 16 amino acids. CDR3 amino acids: CASSIGPGFSYNEQFF. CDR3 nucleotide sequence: TGTGCCAGTAGTATAGGACCCGGGTTCTCCTACAATGAGCAGTTCTTC.

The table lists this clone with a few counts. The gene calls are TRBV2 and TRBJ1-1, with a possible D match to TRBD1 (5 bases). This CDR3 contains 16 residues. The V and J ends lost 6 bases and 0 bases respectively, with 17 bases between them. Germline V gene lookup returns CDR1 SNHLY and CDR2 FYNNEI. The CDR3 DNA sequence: TGTGCCAGCAGAGGGGACGGCCGATTCATGAACACTGAAGCTTTCTTT. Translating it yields CASRGDGRFMNTEAFF.

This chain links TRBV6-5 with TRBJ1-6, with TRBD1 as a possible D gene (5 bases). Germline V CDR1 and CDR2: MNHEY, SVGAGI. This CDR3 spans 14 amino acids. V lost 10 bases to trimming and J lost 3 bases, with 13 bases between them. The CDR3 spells CATHRQNYNSPLHF. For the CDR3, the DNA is TGTGCCACCCATAGACAGAACTATAATTCACCCCTCCACTTT.

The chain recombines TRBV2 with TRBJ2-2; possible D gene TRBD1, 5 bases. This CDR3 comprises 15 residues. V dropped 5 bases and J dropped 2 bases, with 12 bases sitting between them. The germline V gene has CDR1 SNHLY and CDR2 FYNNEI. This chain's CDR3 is CASSQSGINTGELFF. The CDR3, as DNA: TGTGCCAGCAGTCAGTCAGGGATCAACACCGGGGAGCTGTTTTTT. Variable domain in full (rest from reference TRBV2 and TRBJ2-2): EPEVTQTPSHQVTQMGQEVILRCVPISNHLYFYWYRQILGQKVEFLVSFYNNEISEKSEIFDDQFSVERPDGSNFTLKIRSTKLEDSAMYFCASSQSGINTGELFFGEGSRLTVL.

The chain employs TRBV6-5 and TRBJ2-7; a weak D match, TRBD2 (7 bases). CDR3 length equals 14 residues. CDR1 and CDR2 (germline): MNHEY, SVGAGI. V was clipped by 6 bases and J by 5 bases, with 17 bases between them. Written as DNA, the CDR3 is TGTGCCAGCAGAGGGGGTGGGGGAGGGAACGAGCAGTACTTC. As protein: CASRGGGGGNEQYF.

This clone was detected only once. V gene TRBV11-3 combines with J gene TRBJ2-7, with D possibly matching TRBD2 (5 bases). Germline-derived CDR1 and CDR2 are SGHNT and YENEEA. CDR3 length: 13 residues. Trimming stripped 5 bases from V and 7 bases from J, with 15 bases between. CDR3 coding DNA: TGTGCCAGCAGCCGAGGGTCCCGAGGTGAGCAGTACTTC. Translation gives CASSRGSRGEQYF.

The CDR3 DNA is TGTGCCAGCTCACCCCTGTTCAGGGGTCCATTCTCTGGAAACACCATATATTTT. It is translated as CASSPLFRGPFSGNTIYF. The chain recombines TRBV18 with TRBJ1-3; D is possibly TRBD1 (6 bases). Germline V gene data show CDR1 as KGHSH and CDR2 as LQKENI. The CDR3 covers 18 residues. V lost 3 bases, J lost 0 bases, and 18 bases lay in between.